This T cell receptor beta chain was identified during a study of cytomegalovirus exposure and HLA in healthy donors. Measured with immunoSEQ multiplex PCR; TCRdb has only the in-frame clones, and not every one. The repertoire holds some 120,000 clones, 94% seen once, with around 1.2% in the top ten. Trimming took off 0 bases at V and 3 bases at J, with 15 bases between the two ends. This CDR3 region has 17 residues. CDR1 MNHNS and CDR2 SASEGT come from the germline V gene. The sequenced sample consisted of PBMCs. The receptor was isolated from a young woman in good health and CMV-seronegative. This sequence joins TRBV6-1 and TRBJ1-5; D is perhaps TRBD1 (5 bases). CDR3 sequence reads: CASSEALSGINNQPQHF. CDR3 DNA sequence: TGTGCCAGCAGTGAAGCCCTTTCAGGGATTAACAATCAGCCCCAGCATTTT.